This T cell receptor (beta chain) was profiled in a study of blood T cell repertoires in COVID-19. The overall study: Sites across the United States, Italy and Spain contributed samples from acute and convalescent COVID-19. The analysed material was cDNA or gDNA that came from T cells, B-cell-depleted T cells, or PBMCs.

Original handling: The authors estimated nucleated cell counts from reference gene primer amplification. Clones were sequenced by immunoSEQ multiplex PCR, and TCRdb holds only the in-frame ones, with some missing. The V and J calls and clone size are taken from that table; D and trimming were inferred from the DNA. The sample has about 160,000 clones, more than 65% seen once. The germline V and J ends were trimmed by 1 base and 3 bases, with 11 bases remaining between them. The CDR3 length is 14 residues. Germline assignment: CDR1 SGHNT and CDR2 YYREEE (reference sequence). Enrollment of patients from Seattle took place during active infection, with longitudinal follow-up.

This sequence joins TRBV5-4 and TRBJ2-7, with a weak D call TRBD1 (6 bases). The sample consisted of peripheral blood. The sequence was collected from a woman in her fifties or sixties with COVID-19, enrolled during active disease. The chain's CDR3 is CASSLSTGIYEQYF. CDR3 bases: TGTGCCAGCAGCTTGTCCACAGGGATCTACGAGCAGTACTTC.